What follows are 14 T cell receptor beta chains derived from one specimen sequenced in a study of T-cell reconstitution after alpha-beta-depleted transplantation in children. For TCRbeta, the library was prepared with unique molecular identifiers. TCRdb itself ran the PCR reads through MiXCR, one entry per CDR3 protein. The profile shows nearly 400,000 distinct CDR3 sequences, 20% of them singletons. This specimen consisted of PBMCs from the stem cell graft donor, obtained from the stem cell graft. The receptors come from a human donor who donated a stem cell graft to a child with acute myeloid leukemia.

This clonotype appeared many times. The chain joins TRBV10-3 to TRBJ1-5; D gene ambiguous. The CDR3 has 14 residues. Between the trimmed V and J ends, which lost 3 bases and 6 bases, there was a span of 12 bases. Germline V gene sequence: CDR1 ENHRY, CDR2 SYGVKD. CDR3 loop: CAISDLDGGQPQHF. For the CDR3, the DNA is TGTGCCATCAGTGACCTGGACGGAGGTCAGCCCCAGCATTTT.

In this sample, this clonotype turned up many times. J is TRBJ2-1 and V is TRBV29-1; 7 bases are a match to TRBD1. Trimming removed 0 bases from V and 8 bases from J; junction bases left unmatched: 13. The CDR3 is made up of 16 amino acids. CDR1 and CDR2 from the germline V gene are SQVTM and ANQGSEA. CDR3 residues: CSVEDHRGLPSDEQFF. In DNA form, the CDR3 reads TGCAGCGTTGAAGATCACAGGGGCCTACCTAGTGATGAGCAGTTCTTC.

This clonotype was seen a handful of times. V is TRBV11-2 and J is TRBJ2-2; D is perhaps TRBD2 (5 bases). Looked up from germline, CDR1 is SGHAT and CDR2 is FQNNGV. Trimming pared 7 bases from V and 6 bases from J, leaving 9 bases between. This CDR3 is built from 12 residues. The CDR3 DNA reads as TGTGCCAGCAATGGAGCGGCCGGGGAGCTGTTTTTT. This translates into CASNGAAGELFF.

The rearrangement uses TRBV7-2 and TRBJ2-7; no clear D gene. Trimming took 1 base from V and 3 from J, leaving 7 bases between them. The CDR3 extends over 13 amino acids. Germline V lookup: CDR1 SGHTA, CDR2 FQGNSA. The CDR3 DNA is TGTGCCAGCAGCTTAGACCAGGTCTACGAGCAGTACTTC. The encoded protein is CASSLDQVYEQYF.

This chain uses TRBV5-1 with TRBJ2-5; 7 nucleotides align to TRBD1. The junction had 21 bases not matched to a gene; V was cut back by 4 bases and J by 6 bases. The CDR3 is 18 residues long. Germline CDR1 and CDR2: SGHRS and YFSETQ. CDR3 residues: CASSVGRAGGLSVKTQYF. For the CDR3, the DNA is TGCGCCAGCAGCGTAGGGCGGGCAGGGGGATTGTCCGTGAAGACCCAGTACTTC.

This clonotype was recorded many times. The rearrangement uses TRBV5-1 and TRBJ1-1; D is perhaps TRBD1 (5 bases). V lost 8 bases, J lost 4 bases, and 21 bases lay in between. Germline values: CDR1 SGHRS, CDR2 YFSETQ. The CDR3 is 15 residues long. The CDR3 nucleotides are TGCGCCAGTAGCCGTGGGAGCGGAGGGGTCACTGAAGCTTTCTTT. Its protein product is CASSRGSGGVTEAFF.

This chain links TRBV9 with TRBJ2-5; 9 positions agree with TRBD2. V was clipped by 4 bases and J by 4 bases; unmatched bases: 11. Germline V gene data show CDR1 as SGDLS and CDR2 as YYNGEE. The CDR3 totals 16 residues. DNA of the CDR3: TGTGCCAGCAGCTCCCCGATAGCGGGAGTGGGAGAGACCCAGTACTTC. This gives the protein CASSSPIAGVGETQYF.

This clonotype came up a few times. The chain combines TRBV9 with TRBJ1-1, with D perhaps TRBD1 (6 bases). Deletions cut 0 bases from V and 6 bases from J, with 12 bases between. Germline assignment: CDR1 SGDLS and CDR2 YYNGEE. The CDR3 has 14 amino acids. The CDR3 here is CASSVEGRGPEAFF. CDR3 DNA sequence: TGTGCCAGCAGCGTAGAGGGCAGGGGCCCTGAAGCTTTCTTT.

This CDR3 is CATREWVATDTQYF. DNA of the CDR3: TGTGCCACCAGAGAATGGGTCGCAACAGATACGCAGTATTTT. The V and J genes are TRBV15 and TRBJ2-3; D uncertain. V gave up 6 bases and J gave up 3 bases, with 13 bases separating them. CDR3 length: 14 residues. Germline V gives CDR1 LNHNV, CDR2 YYDKDF (reference sequence). Complete variable domain (other parts from reference TRBV15 and TRBJ2-3): DAMVIQNPRYQVTQFGKPVTLSCSQTLNHNVMYWYQQKSSQAPKLLFHYYDKDFNNEADTPDNFQSRRPNTSFCFLDIRSPGLGDTAMYLCATREWVATDTQYFGPGTRLTVL.

The chain joins TRBV20-1 to TRBJ2-1, with TRBD2 matching 12 bases. The CDR3 runs 15 residues. V dropped 3 bases and J dropped 7; count of bases not matched to a gene: 7. Germline CDR1 reads DFQATT; CDR2 reads SNEGSKA (reference sequence). CDR3 residues: CSARPSGRAGNEQFF. The CDR3 DNA is TGCAGTGCTAGGCCTAGCGGGAGGGCCGGGAATGAGCAGTTCTTC.

This clonotype was detected many times. The chain is built from TRBV10-3 and TRBJ2-1, with TRBD2 matching 10 bases. Germline loops: CDR1 ENHRY, CDR2 SYGVKD. CDR3 length equals 16 residues. V lost 11 bases to trimming and J lost 0 bases; unmatched junction nucleotides: 10. CDR3 sequence: CASRVAGGHSYNEQFF. The CDR3 coding sequence is TGTGCCTCAAGGGTAGCGGGAGGCCACTCCTACAATGAGCAGTTCTTC.

In its sample, this clonotype was seen a few times. The genes are TRBV9 and TRBJ2-1; 8 bases line up with TRBD1. J was trimmed by 9 bases and V by 3 bases; bases with no gene match: 8. The CDR3 spans 14 residues. Germline CDR1 SGDLS, CDR2 YYNGEE. CDR3 nucleotide sequence: TGTGCCAGCAGCGAGGCAGGGGGCTTGTTTGAGCAGTTCTTC. It encodes CASSEAGGLFEQFF.

This clonotype was detected only a few times. V is TRBV12-3 or TRBV12-4 and J is TRBJ2-3, with 11 bases aligning to TRBD1. The V gene end was trimmed by 3 bases and the J gene end by 2 bases; junction bases not matched to a gene: 7. This CDR3 region has 17 residues. The CDR3: CASSFYPGQGDTDTQYF. CDR3 DNA: TGTGCCAGCAGTTTTTACCCGGGACAGGGGGACACAGATACGCAGTATTTT.

This clonotype was detected a few times. V usage is TRBV4-3 and J usage is TRBJ2-5; no reliable D call. Per the germline V gene, CDR1 is LGHNA and CDR2 is YSLEER. Trimming cost V 0 bases and J 5 bases, with 13 bases left between them. The CDR3 sequence is 15 residues long. Here the CDR3 DNA reads TGCGCCAGCAGCCAAGATTTCCCACGGTGGGAGACCCAGTACTTC. Translating gives CASSQDFPRWETQYF.